This section outlines one TCR beta chain sequence together with its context. Its specificity is unknown. This entry is derived from a study of long-term antiretroviral therapy in people with HIV. Study conclusions and caveats: Every time point showed a repertoire led by clones expanded before ART. Information pertaining to ART adherence, viral resistance or therapeutic modifications was not obtained.

DNA was extracted from around 0.96-9.9 million thawed cryopreserved PBMC. V shed 4 bases, J shed 1 base, and the junction held 5 bases outside the gene matches. The CDR3 consists of 16 residues. Germline V gene sequence: CDR1 SGHRS, CDR2 YFSETQ. Survey level was the resolution at which the v3.0 immunoSEQ assay ran. Sequenced by immunoSEQ multiplex PCR; TCRdb stores in-frame clones only, minus some. The sample yields tens of thousands of clones, roughly 76% seen once. The sequences come from unsorted PBMCs, collected 1.1 years before starting antiretroviral therapy. This sequence originates from a woman in her 40s with HIV. This chain connects TRBV5-1 to TRBJ1-4, with 9 bases matching TRBD1. The CDR3 DNA sequence: TGCGCCAGCAGCGAGACAGGGGGTAGAACTAATGAAAAACTGTTTTTT. Encoded protein: CASSETGGRTNEKLFF.